These 18 T cell receptor beta chains originate from one sample sequenced in a study of T cell responses to AZD1222 COVID-19 vaccine. Profiled with immunoSEQ multiplex PCR; TCRdb holds only in-frame clones, not every one. The sample has around 100,000 clones; around 87% are singletons. Sequencing was performed on peripheral blood, taken on day 0 of MenACWY control vaccination. These receptors all stem from an adult in good health.

The V call is TRBV27, the J call TRBJ1-2; D call uncertain. Trimming pared 4 bases from V and 7 bases from J, leaving 13 bases between. From germline, CDR1 is MNHEY and CDR2 SMNVEV (reference sequence). CDR3 length: 13 residues. The CDR3 nucleotides are TGTGCCAGCAGTTCTCGGGCCTATTCTGGCTACACCTTC. Translated, it gives CASSSRAYSGYTF.

The V call is TRBV3-1 (or the pseudogene TRBV3-2), the J call TRBJ2-7; tentative D call: TRBD2 (6 bases). V gave up 3 bases and J gave up 4 bases, with 13 bases separating them. The CDR3 has 14 amino acids. Germline V lookup: CDR1 LGHDT, CDR2 YNNKEL (reference sequence). The CDR3 spells CASSHGGGGYEQYF. The CDR3 coding sequence is TGTGCCAGCAGCCATGGGGGAGGAGGATACGAGCAGTACTTC.

In its sample, this clone was seen a few times. The chain links TRBV7-9 to TRBJ2-7; 8 bases are shared with TRBD2. The germline V gene encodes CDR1 SEHNR and CDR2 FQNEAQ (reference sequence). The J segment lost 7 bases and the V segment lost 3 bases, leaving 5 bases of the junction unmatched. The CDR3 extends over 13 amino acids. The CDR3 DNA reads TGTGCCAGCAGCTTCCGGGAGGGCAATGAGCAGTACTTC. Translating it yields CASSFREGNEQYF.

The rearrangement uses TRBV5-1 and TRBJ1-4, with D unresolved. V was shortened by 0 bases and J by 2 bases, with 8 bases between the two germline ends. Germline V lookup: CDR1 SGHRS, CDR2 YFSETQ. This CDR3 has 15 residues. CDR3 nucleotides: TGCGCCAGCAGCTTGGCATTTGGGACTAATGAAAAACTGTTTTTT. This sequence encodes CASSLAFGTNEKLFF.

The chain has TRBV7-2 and TRBJ2-7; 8 nucleotides line up with TRBD2. Trimming removed 5 bases from V and 3 bases from J; junction bases left unmatched: 9. The CDR3 has 15 residues. Per the germline V gene, CDR1 is SGHTA and CDR2 is FQGNSA. CDR3 sequence: CASSRGGRGLYEQYF. DNA for the CDR3: TGTGCCAGCAGCCGCGGGGGGCGGGGGCTCTACGAGCAGTACTTC. Complete variable domain (other parts from reference TRBV7-2 and TRBJ2-7): GAGVSQSPSNKVTEKGKDVELRCDPISGHTALYWYRQSLGQGLEFLIYFQGNSAPDKSGLPSDRFSAERTGGSVSTLTIQRTQQEDSAVYLCASSRGGRGLYEQYFGPGTRLTVT.

The chain carries TRBV29-1 and TRBJ1-6; the D gene is possibly TRBD1 (6 bases). The CDR3 contains 13 residues. Germline loops: CDR1 SQVTM, CDR2 ANQGSEA. Trimming cost V 5 bases and J 6 bases, with 11 bases left between them. CDR3 residues: CSVRRGGNSPLHF. CDR3 DNA sequence: TGCAGCGTTCGCAGGGGCGGTAATTCACCCCTCCACTTT. Full variable domain (missing parts from reference TRBV29-1 and TRBJ1-6): SAVISQKPSRDICQRGTSLTIQCQVDSQVTMMFWYRQQPGQSLTLIATANQGSEATYESGFVIDKFPISRPNLTFSTLTVSNMSPEDSSIYLCSVRRGGNSPLHFGNGTRLTVT.

This chain links TRBV2 with TRBJ2-7; D remains unclear. Trimming removed 5 bases at V and 2 bases at J, with 4 bases between. This CDR3 is 11 amino acids long. Looked up from germline, CDR1 is SNHLY and CDR2 is FYNNEI. The CDR3 sequence: CASSLTYEQYF. For the CDR3, the DNA is TGTGCCAGCAGTCTAACCTACGAGCAGTACTTC. The variable domain in full, with the rest retrieved from reference TRBV2 and TRBJ2-7, is EPEVTQTPSHQVTQMGQEVILRCVPISNHLYFYWYRQILGQKVEFLVSFYNNEISEKSEIFDDQFSVERPDGSNFTLKIRSTKLEDSAMYFCASSLTYEQYFGPGTRLTVT.

The V gene is TRBV28, the J gene TRBJ2-7, with TRBD1 matching 11 bases. J gave up 4 bases and V 6 bases, and 14 bases lay outside the gene matches. This CDR3 has 17 amino acids. Per germline, CDR1 MDHEN and CDR2 SYDVKM. The CDR3 nucleotides are TGTGCCAGCAGGGATTGGCGTGGGACAGGGGGTAGATACGAGCAGTACTTC. It is translated as CASRDWRGTGGRYEQYF.

The chain couples TRBV5-1 to TRBJ2-1, with a tentative D call TRBD1 (6 bases). V lost 2 bases to trimming and J lost 2 bases, with 8 bases between them. Germline CDR1 reads SGHRS; CDR2 reads YFSETQ. There are 14 residues in the CDR3. DNA for the CDR3: TGCGCCAGCAGCTTACAGGGTACCTACAATGAGCAGTTCTTC. This codes for CASSLQGTYNEQFF.

CDR3 sequence (DNA): TGTGCCAGCAGCTTAGGAACGGTAGCGGGAGGTCGGGAGACCCAGTACTTC. Its translation is CASSLGTVAGGRETQYF. This chain links TRBV11-3 with TRBJ2-5; TRBD2 aligns across 10 bases. This CDR3 contains 17 residues. Germline V lookup: CDR1 SGHNT, CDR2 YENEEA. Unmatched junction bases numbered 10, after V lost 1 base and J lost 5 bases.

The genes are TRBV5-1 and TRBJ1-2; tentative D call: TRBD1 (6 bases). Between the trimmed V and J ends, which lost 3 bases and 4 bases, there was a span of 22 bases. The germline CDR1 and CDR2 sequences are SGHRS and YFSETQ. The CDR3 totals 17 residues. The CDR3: CASSSSSSRGQLYGYTF. CDR3 coding DNA: TGCGCCAGCAGCTCAAGTAGCAGCAGGGGTCAACTCTATGGCTACACCTTC. The complete variable domain, with remaining parts taken from reference TRBV5-1 and TRBJ1-2, reads KAGVTQTPRYLIKTRGQQVTLSCSPISGHRSVSWYQQTPGQGLQFLFEYFSETQRNKGNFPGRFSGRQFSNSRSEMNVSTLELGDSALYLCASSSSSSRGQLYGYTFGSGTRLTVV.

The chain combines TRBV5-1 with TRBJ2-7; D might be TRBD1 or TRBD2, each matching 5 bases. The CDR3 totals 16 residues. The V gene's germline CDR1 is SGHRS and CDR2 YFSETQ. Trimming took off 0 bases at V and 3 bases at J, with 16 bases between the two ends. This chain's CDR3 is CASSLEPGPALYEQYF. The CDR3, as DNA: TGCGCCAGCAGCTTGGAACCGGGACCGGCGCTCTACGAGCAGTACTTC.

The V call is TRBV6-6, the J call TRBJ1-4; D is perhaps TRBD1 (5 bases). The CDR3 runs 14 residues. Trimming cost V 2 bases and J 6 bases, with 10 bases left between them. Germline lookup yields CDR1 MNHNY and CDR2 SVGAGI (reference sequence). DNA for the CDR3: TGTGCCAGCAGTTACAGGGGAGTTGATGAAAAACTGTTTTTT. Amino acid sequence: CASSYRGVDEKLFF.

The genes are TRBV5-1 and TRBJ2-3, with TRBD1 matching over 8 bases. This CDR3 is 16 amino acids long. The ends lost 0 bases at V and 3 bases at J; junction bases unmatched: 6. Germline CDR1 and CDR2: SGHRS and YFSETQ. The CDR3 spells CASSLVQGARTDTQYF. CDR3 DNA sequence: TGCGCCAGCAGCTTGGTTCAGGGGGCGAGGACAGATACGCAGTATTTT.

This clone was counted between two and nine times. The chain couples TRBV4-2 to TRBJ1-6; D call uncertain. With 4 bases removed from V and 8 bases from J, the gap between germline ends came to 15 bases. From germline, CDR1 is LGHNA and CDR2 YNFKEQ. This CDR3 contains 15 residues. CDR3 residues: CASSPRGGGDSPLHF. CDR3 nucleotides: TGTGCCAGCAGCCCCCGGGGAGGAGGTGATTCACCCCTCCACTTT.

V is TRBV9 and J is TRBJ2-3; 10 bases align to TRBD2. Germline lookup yields CDR1 SGDLS and CDR2 YYNGEE. The trim removed 2 bases at V and 4 bases at J, leaving 4 bases unmatched. The CDR3 spans 15 residues. CDR3 loop: CASSVASGSSDTQYF. The CDR3 DNA reads TGTGCCAGCAGCGTCGCTAGCGGGAGTTCAGATACGCAGTATTTT.

The chain uses TRBV28 and TRBJ1-3, with D perhaps matching TRBD1 (6 bases). This CDR3 spans 16 amino acids. CDR1 is MDHEN and CDR2 is SYDVKM in the germline V gene. V was cut by 6 bases and J by 0 bases, with 15 bases left in between. The CDR3 nucleotides are TGTGCCAGCAGCCGGATGGACAGCCTCTCTGGAAACACCATATATTTT. It translates to CASSRMDSLSGNTIYF.

The J gene is TRBJ2-5, the V gene TRBV28; 14 bases match TRBD2. J lost 2 bases, V lost 4 bases, and 3 bases had no gene match. This CDR3 has 16 amino acids. Looked up from germline, CDR1 is MDHEN and CDR2 is SYDVKM. In DNA, the CDR3 is TGTGCCAGCAGTTCCTGGACTAGCGGGGGGCAAGAGACCCAGTACTTC. It is translated as CASSSWTSGGQETQYF.